This entry describes one TCR beta chain. The sample belongs to a study of siplizumab effects on memory and regulatory T cells. Sequenced by immunoSEQ multiplex PCR; TCRdb stores in-frame clones only, minus some. The repertoire holds 100,000 to 110,000 clones, with 91% as singletons. This CDR3 comprises 13 residues. Trimming removed 4 bases from V and 6 bases from J, with 10 bases in between. Germline V gene sequence: CDR1 LGHNA, CDR2 YSLEER. The TCR sequence derives from a human donor in good health. The chain uses TRBV4-3 and TRBJ2-1; perhaps TRBD1 as D (6 bases). Specimen: CD4+ T cells sorted from blood. The CDR3 DNA reads TGCGCCAGCAGCCCACTGACAGGCAATGAGCAGTTCTTC. Its translation: CASSPLTGNEQFF.